This T cell receptor (beta chain) stems from a study of T cells in Graves' hyperthyroidism and ophthalmopathy. Findings and limits, study-wide: By a 13 V-J model, ophthalmopathy was set apart from stable hyperthyroidism. Appearing also in blood were most of the thyroid clonotypes expanded above 0.001.

The source material, RNA transcripts, was used to amplify TCR beta CDR3 regions. An initial round of RT-PCR targeting the TCR CDR3 relied on the HTBI primer set. TCRdb ran MiXCR on the multiplex PCR reads and lists one entry per CDR3 protein. The data contain fewer than 650,000 distinct CDR3 sequences, 13% to 15% of them singletons. The trim removed 2 bases at V and 4 bases at J, leaving 8 bases unmatched. Germline values: CDR1 SNHLY, CDR2 FYNNEI. The CDR3 has 17 residues. This clonotype showed up many times. The antigen is not known. Exclusion of patients followed from uncontrolled infection, other autoimmune disease, pregnancy or lactation.

This TCR derives from a woman aged 18 to 35 with Graves' ophthalmopathy. This chain joins TRBV2 and TRBJ2-2; TRBD2 matches 9 bases. Sequencing input: blood. The CDR3 sequence: CASSETGTSSVTGELFF. The CDR3 nucleotides read TGTGCCAGCAGTGAAACAGGGACTAGCTCTGTCACCGGGGAGCTGTTTTTT. The variable domain in full, with the rest retrieved from reference TRBV2 and TRBJ2-2, is EPEVTQTPSHQVTQMGQEVILRCVPISNHLYFYWYRQILGQKVEFLVSFYNNEISEKSEIFDDQFSVERPDGSNFTLKIRSTKLEDSAMYFCASSETGTSSVTGELFFGEGSRLTVL.